The entry that follows covers one TCR beta chain sequence. The clone's antigen remains unknown. At one of its ends the junction is not consistent with the germline gene, which may arise from a read error. Libraries were constructed by 5' RACE. The sequencer listed for this sample is Illumina HiSeq 2500. A second PCR of about 6 to 11 cycles was run with a J-beta primer mix and a sample-barcoded 5' primer. A unique molecular identifier was introduced onto each TCR beta cDNA molecule by a template-switch 5' adaptor carrying 12 random nucleotides. At least 2.5 million CDR3-containing paired-end reads were obtained from each sample. The Mint cDNA synthesis kit, primed by a TRBC-specific oligonucleotide, was used to synthesize first-strand cDNA from all RNA. All cDNA was treated with uracil-DNA glycosylase and then went through a first 18-cycle PCR with the universal primers M1SS and BC2_uni_R. The study's own analysis went as follows. For normalization, 1 million high-quality reads were randomly selected from each sample, with every read carrying a distinct molecular identifier. Instead of being binned into consensus sequences, reads that shared molecular identifiers were thrown out. MiTCR, set to a Q25 quality threshold and the strictest error-elimination algorithm, was used for CDR3 identification, clonotype clustering and error correction. A nonparametric unseen species model with Euler transformation was used to estimate lower-bound total TCR beta diversity. TCRdb applied fastp at Q25 and MiXCR to the public reads, then kept only in-frame beta chains. Entries that share a CDR3 protein sequence are merged under the most common genes and DNA. Clone size and V and J calls follow TCRdb, not the original study. The sample has about 500,000 distinct CDR3 sequences on record, around 24% of them singletons. Of the sample, just over 8.5% is held by the ten largest clones.

The 39 donors, aged about 6 to 95 years, were systemically healthy Caucasian individuals from Russia. Around 9.7 milliliters of peripheral blood were collected from each donor into EDTA-treated Vacutainer tubes. Ficoll-Paque density-gradient centrifugation was used to isolate PBMCs, with at least 7 million per sample. Total RNA was extracted from PBMCs with Trizol reagent, with at least 6 micrograms obtained per sample. For every donor, an aliquot of PBMCs went through flow cytometry to measure the percentages of naive CD45RAhigh/CD27high T cells. This sample was included in a study of blood T cells in healthy people across ages (dated by TCRdb to about 2015). At the level of the whole study: In model experiments, roughly one uniquely barcoded TCR beta cDNA molecule per two T cells was captured by template switching. To track age-related changes in TCR beta repertoire diversity, the study relied on deep sequencing normalized with unique cDNA molecular identifiers. The donors were split into four age groups: young (average around 17 years), middle-aged (roughly 40), aged (about 56) and long-lived (about 82). Two additional independent replicas of 1 million unique cDNA reads from the same blood draw were analyzed for two donors (one aged 18 to 30 and one aged 80 or older). What the research found in general, with its limitations: There was a strong correlation between observed TCR beta diversity and the percentage of naive T cells measured by flow cytometry. Estimates of total diversity based on one million sequenced T cells were considered lower bounds and underestimates. Compared with the aged group, the long-lived group had more naive CD4+ T cells, fewer expanded clones and increased TCR diversity, suggesting age selection. Conclusive comparison of naive and antigen-experienced compartments was prevented by the profiling of bulk unsorted PBMCs. As age increased, observed TCR beta diversity per million T cells dropped in a roughly linear way, and a significant reduction was already evident by age roughly 40. Because donor CMV infection status was unknown, age-related changes in expanded clonotypes were potentially confounded.

Measured from the cysteine to the phenylalanine, the CDR3 is 14 residues long. Only the CDR3 region is kept as DNA, spanning 42 bases read in frame from base 1. These data are also associated with another study on T cells of mothers and their children. As that second study puts it: Nine systemically healthy Caucasian individuals served as donors, namely three mothers together with their six children. cDNA synthesis consumed the entire amount of extracted RNA, loaded at around 1.5 ug RNA in each 15 ul reaction. In the second PCR, sample barcodes and 2-4 random nucleotides were introduced via the M1S primer. More than 9 million TCR beta CDR3 reads were obtained from each mother, and about 3 million reads were obtained from each child. In both related and unrelated pairs, thymic selection shapes the output of TCR recombination in a similar way, with inherited differences having only a minor effect. Related mother-child pairs always showed normalized repertoire overlap that was slightly higher than in unrelated mother-child pairs, though the difference was never significant. Persistent microchimeric T cell clones were not detected, at a sensitivity of about 100 clones per million clonotypes. To look for features that set related mother-child pairs apart from unrelated individuals, the researchers ran deep NGS to compare the TCR beta repertoires of mothers and children. The mean age was roughly 44 +/- 4 years for the mothers and approximately 11 +/- 4 years for the children. After adapter ligation with NEBNext reagents, the libraries were sequenced on Illumina HiSeq 2000 with 100+100 nt paired-end reads. Mother and child libraries were prepared a month apart and sequenced in separate runs to prevent cross-contamination. Between roughly 500,000 and 2,300,000 distinct TCR beta clonotypes were identified per donor. Naive TCR beta clonotypes were estimated from low-frequency clonotypes matched to each donor's FACS-determined naive share, without sorting.

This chain is built from TRBV12-3 or TRBV12-4 and TRBJ1-1; the junction holds 8 bases that match TRBD1. Material: blood. This clonotype originated in a boy aged 5-17 years in good health. The DNA sequence reads TGTACCAGCAGGGGACAGGCCTCGGGGGCTGAAGCTTTCTTT. Its protein reads: CTSRGQASGAEAFF.